One and the same sample provided the 4 T cell receptor beta chains below, sequenced in a study of blood T cell repertoires in COVID-19. The table came from immunoSEQ multiplex PCR; TCRdb's copy has only in-frame clones and leaves some out. The sample consists of about 250,000 clones, over 75% of them appearing once. Sample: PBMCs or T cells enriched from blood (not recorded which). The receptors were gathered from a woman aged 25-40 years who had recovered from COVID-19.

This clone was seen a single time. The genes are TRBV6-5 and TRBJ2-7; the D gene is possibly TRBD1 (6 bases). CDR1 and CDR2 (germline): MNHEY, SVGAGI. V lost 4 bases and J lost 2, with 12 bases in between. The CDR3 covers 14 residues. CDR3 nucleotide sequence: TGTGCCAGCAGTTCCGGGACACTTACCTACGAGCAGTACTTC. Amino acids: CASSSGTLTYEQYF.

The V gene is TRBV11-2, the J gene TRBJ2-3; 10 nucleotides align to TRBD2. J gave up 2 bases and V 6 bases, and 8 bases lay outside the gene matches. The CDR3 is 16 residues long. Germline CDR1 reads SGHAT; CDR2 reads FQNNGV. As DNA, the CDR3 is TGTGCCAGCAGGACACTAGCGGGGATGCACACAGATACGCAGTATTTT. Residues: CASRTLAGMHTDTQYF.

The V call is TRBV5-1, the J call TRBJ1-6, with TRBD1 as a possible D gene (6 bases). CDR1 and CDR2 (germline): SGHRS, YFSETQ. The ends were cut back, 4 bases at V and 10 bases at J, with 21 bases in the middle. The CDR3 consists of 16 residues. The CDR3 bases are TGCGCCAGCAGCCCGGGCGGACAGTTCCGAGGATCACCCCTCCACTTT. Amino acid sequence: CASSPGGQFRGSPLHF. The entire variable domain, with the rest obtained from reference TRBV5-1 and TRBJ1-6, is as follows: KAGVTQTPRYLIKTRGQQVTLSCSPISGHRSVSWYQQTPGQGLQFLFEYFSETQRNKGNFPGRFSGRQFSNSRSEMNVSTLELGDSALYLCASSPGGQFRGSPLHFGNGTRLTVT.

The chain couples TRBV27 to TRBJ2-1, with D perhaps matching TRBD2 (6 bases). Germline V gives CDR1 MNHEY, CDR2 SMNVEV (reference sequence). V lost 5 bases, J lost 8 bases, and 19 bases lay in between. This CDR3 contains 15 residues. This CDR3 is CASSRSGYPGDEQFF. DNA for the CDR3: TGTGCCAGCAGTCGAAGCGGGTACCCCGGCGATGAGCAGTTCTTC.